The rows below give T cell receptor beta chains drawn from one sample of a study of blood T cell repertoires in COVID-19. The repertoire was sequenced with immunoSEQ multiplex PCR; TCRdb's copy has only in-frame clones and lacks some. The table records 250,000 or so clones, roughly 86% of them present only once. The sample taken for sequencing was peripheral blood. These receptors were taken from a man in his forties with active or convalescent COVID-19. The CDR3 runs from the conserved cysteine through the conserved F or W. The D gene is left open where the match is weak. The size field is filled for only some rows; it gives once, few, many or a size class.

v_call	clone_size	d_call	j_call	cdr3_nt	cdr3_aa
TRBV7-9	.	TRBD1	TRBJ1-1	TGTGCCAGCAGCTCCTACAGGGGTCTCACTGAAGCTTTCTTT	CASSSYRGLTEAFF
TRBV10-3	many	TRBD2	TRBJ2-7	TGTGCCATCAGTGAGTCGGTGGGACTAGTCTACGAGCAGTACTTC	CAISESVGLVYEQYF
TRBV3-1/TRBV3-2	.	.	TRBJ2-5	TGTGCCAGCAGCCAGCGGACTGTCCAAGAGACCCAGTACTTC	CASSQRTVQETQYF
TRBV10-3	.	TRBD1	TRBJ2-3	TGTGCCATCAGTAATAGACAGGGGCCAGATACGCAGTATTTT	CAISNRQGPDTQYF
TRBV2	.	TRBD1	TRBJ1-5	TGTGCCAGCAGTGAGGACAGGAATCAGCCCCAGCATTTT	CASSEDRNQPQHF
TRBV27	.	.	TRBJ2-2	TGTGCCAGCAGTCAGACAGGTTTTACCGGGGAGCTGTTTTTT	CASSQTGFTGELFF
TRBV2	.	.	TRBJ2-1	TGTGCCAGCAGTGATAGGGGACTCCGTTCCTACAATGAGCAGTTCTTC	CASSDRGLRSYNEQFF
TRBV27	.	.	TRBJ2-3	TGTGCCAGAGAAGGGGCCACAGATACGCAGTATTTT	CAREGATDTQYF
TRBV19	.	TRBD1	TRBJ1-2	TGTGCCAGTAGTATTTCCGGGACAGATTATGGCTACACCTTC	CASSISGTDYGYTF
TRBV6-5	.	.	TRBJ2-2	TGTGCCAGCAGTTACGGAGTAGCGACCGGGGAGCTGTTTTTT	CASSYGVATGELFF
TRBV15	once	TRBD1	TRBJ1-5	TGTGCCACCAGCAGCGGCGGACAGGGAATTCAGCCCCAGCATTTT	CATSSGGQGIQPQHF
TRBV4-1	.	.	TRBJ1-5	TGCGCCAGCAGCCGCGCAGGTAATCAGCCCCAGCATTTT	CASSRAGNQPQHF
TRBV11-2	.	TRBD1	TRBJ1-1	TGTGCCAGCAGCTTCCAGGGGGCGACTGAAGCTTTCTTT	CASSFQGATEAFF